Below, 25 T cell receptor beta chains from the same sample are listed, as sequenced in a study of CD8+ T cells in alopecia areata. RNA was extracted and reverse transcribed into cDNA as the sequencing template. TCRdb keeps only in-frame clones here, not all; method: immunoSEQ multiplex PCR. The table records under 250,000 clones, roughly three fifths of them present only once. Sequenced sample: CD8+ T cells sorted from blood. The receptors shown here come from a human donor in good health.

This clone came up a few times. The rearrangement links TRBV15 to TRBJ2-7, with no clear D. CDR3 length: 14 residues. Germline V lookup: CDR1 LNHNV, CDR2 YYDKDF (reference sequence). The V and J ends lost 3 bases and 5 bases respectively, with 14 bases between them. This CDR3 is CATSSLSLRNEQYF. CDR3 nucleotide sequence: TGTGCCACCAGCAGTCTATCTTTGAGGAACGAGCAGTACTTC.

The genes are TRBV4-1 and TRBJ2-2; D is perhaps TRBD2 (6 bases). Looked up from germline, CDR1 is MGHRA and CDR2 is YSYEKL. The CDR3 has 15 residues. Trimming took 6 bases from V and 2 from J, leaving 13 bases between them. CDR3 region: CASRAPGDNTGELFF. As DNA, the CDR3 is TGCGCCAGCAGGGCTCCGGGGGACAACACCGGGGAGCTGTTTTTT.

The chain is built from TRBV9 and TRBJ2-7; D possibly uses TRBD1 or TRBD2 (7 bases each). The CDR3 extends over 15 amino acids. Germline values: CDR1 SGDLS, CDR2 YYNGEE. V lost 4 bases and J 1 base, leaving 15 bases between the germline ends. The CDR3 nucleotides are TGTGCCAGCAGCCAGGGGGGGACTGGGTCCTACGAGCAGTACTTC. Its translation: CASSQGGTGSYEQYF.

For the CDR3, the DNA is TGTGCCAGCAGCCCGACCCTCAGGGCTCGGAGCTCCTACGAGCAGTACTTC. Translation gives CASSPTLRARSSYEQYF. The chain links TRBV11-2 to TRBJ2-7; D possibly corresponds to TRBD1 (5 bases). Germline lookup yields CDR1 SGHAT and CDR2 FQNNGV. V lost 5 bases to trimming and J lost 0 bases, with 20 bases between them. This CDR3 is built from 17 residues.

This clone was recorded only once. The chain has TRBV5-6 and TRBJ2-2; D is unresolved. Per germline, CDR1 SGHDT and CDR2 YYEEEE. The CDR3 sequence is 12 residues long. The V end was cut by 0 bases, the J end by 7 bases, with 4 bases between. The CDR3 DNA reads as TGTGCCAGCAGCTTGGGGGACGGGGAGCTGTTTTTT. Amino acid sequence: CASSLGDGELFF.

The J gene is TRBJ2-5, the V gene TRBV28; the D gene is possibly TRBD2 (5 bases). This CDR3 spans 14 amino acids. CDR1 MDHEN and CDR2 SYDVKM come from the germline V gene. Trimming cost V 6 bases and J 5 bases, with 16 bases left between them. This CDR3 is CASRPRTFRETQYF. The CDR3 region has the DNA TGTGCCAGCAGACCCCGGACTTTCAGGGAGACCCAGTACTTC.

This clone showed up just a few times. The genes are TRBV29-1 and TRBJ2-2; TRBD1 agrees at 10 bases. Germline values: CDR1 SQVTM, CDR2 ANQGSEA. This CDR3 region has 16 residues. J was trimmed by 3 bases and V by 6 bases; bases with no gene match: 10. The CDR3 region has the DNA TGCAGCGTCGGGGCCGGGACAGGGGCTTACACCGGGGAGCTGTTTTTT. It codes for CSVGAGTGAYTGELFF.

The gene calls are TRBV4-1 and TRBJ1-2; D not resolved. CDR1 and CDR2 (germline): MGHRA, YSYEKL. The CDR3 totals 16 residues. Trimming left V 0 bases short and J 4 bases short, with 15 bases between. The CDR3 region is CASSQDRGWSGYGYTF. Written as DNA, the CDR3 is TGCGCCAGCAGCCAAGACCGGGGTTGGTCAGGCTATGGCTACACCTTC.

This sequence joins TRBV29-1 and TRBJ1-1; D is unresolved. Germline CDR1 is SQVTM and CDR2 is ANQGSEA. The CDR3 totals 12 residues. Trimming left V 4 bases short and J 0 bases short, with 6 bases between. CDR3 residues: CSVVPMNTEAFF. CDR3 DNA: TGCAGCGTTGTGCCCATGAACACTGAAGCTTTCTTT. Based on the CDR3 plus reference TRBV29-1 and TRBJ1-1, the full variable domain is SAVISQKPSRDICQRGTSLTIQCQVDSQVTMMFWYRQQPGQSLTLIATANQGSEATYESGFVIDKFPISRPNLTFSTLTVSNMSPEDSSIYLCSVVPMNTEAFFGQGTRLTVV.

Notes on this clone: A far larger clone is only one base removed, so a read error is likely. V usage is TRBV5-1 and J usage is TRBJ1-1; TRBD1 is a possible D gene (5 bases). V shed 5 bases and J shed 2 bases, with 10 bases lying between them. Germline assignment: CDR1 SGHRS and CDR2 YFSETQ. This CDR3 is 13 amino acids long. The CDR3 loop reads CASRLTENTEAFF. The CDR3 coding sequence is TGCGCCAGCAGACTGACAGAAAACACTGAAGCTTTCTTT.

The CDR3: CAWSPVGGPGDTEAFF. CDR3 nucleotides: TGTGCCTGGAGCCCAGTAGGGGGTCCCGGGGACACTGAAGCTTTCTTT. The genes are TRBV30 and TRBJ1-1, with a weak D call TRBD1 (6 bases). Germline V gene sequence: CDR1 GTSNPN, CDR2 SVGIG (reference sequence). This CDR3 is built from 16 residues. V was shortened by 3 bases and J by 3 bases, with 20 bases between the two germline ends.

The table lists this clone with a few counts. The V gene is TRBV29-1, the J gene TRBJ2-1; 8 positions agree with TRBD2. Per germline, CDR1 SQVTM and CDR2 ANQGSEA. J was trimmed by 7 bases and V by 4 bases; bases with no gene match: 6. CDR3 length: 13 residues. Written as DNA, the CDR3 is TGCAGCGTTGCCGGGGGGGCTTCAAATGAGCAGTTCTTC. Protein product: CSVAGGASNEQFF.

V usage is TRBV4-1 and J usage is TRBJ2-1; 12 bases are shared with TRBD2. Germline V gives CDR1 MGHRA, CDR2 YSYEKL. The CDR3 length is 15 residues. The trim removed 5 bases at V and 7 bases at J, leaving 6 bases unmatched. In DNA, the CDR3 is TGCGCCAGCAGCTCGACTAGCGGGGGATGGAATGAGCAGTTCTTC. The encoded protein is CASSSTSGGWNEQFF.

A single count supports this clone. V is TRBV6-6 and J is TRBJ2-5; D is ambiguous. The CDR3 is 14 amino acids. Trimming removed 1 base at V and 2 bases at J, with 8 bases between. Germline CDR1 MNHNY, CDR2 SVGAGI (reference sequence). The CDR3, as DNA: TGTGCCAGCAGTTACTGGGCTAGACAAGAGACCCAGTACTTC. Translation gives CASSYWARQETQYF.

This clone was picked up a small number of times. The CDR3: CASTEGAGKAFYGYTF. The DNA for the CDR3 is TGCGCCAGCACCGAAGGGGCAGGGAAGGCCTTCTATGGCTACACCTTC. The chain recombines TRBV10-2 with TRBJ1-2; perhaps TRBD1 as D (5 bases). CDR1 and CDR2 from the germline V gene are WSHSY and SAAADI. CDR3 size: 16 residues. Trimming removed 7 bases from V and 4 bases from J, with 22 bases in between.

The chain joins TRBV6-5 to TRBJ2-2; TRBD1 is a possible D gene (6 bases). The CDR3 consists of 15 residues. Trimming pared 5 bases from V and 0 bases from J, leaving 10 bases between. Germline values: CDR1 MNHEY, CDR2 SVGAGI. The CDR3 spells CASSPAGANTGELFF. The CDR3 DNA is TGTGCCAGCAGTCCCGCAGGGGCGAACACCGGGGAGCTGTTTTTT.

This clone was observed a few times. The chain combines TRBV5-6 with TRBJ2-5, with TRBD1 identical over 9 bases. The CDR3 has 17 residues. CDR1 is SGHDT and CDR2 is YYEEEE in the germline V gene. Trimming at V came to 3 bases and at J to 4 bases, leaving 13 bases not matched to a gene. CDR3 bases: TGTGCCAGCAGCTCCTGGGGACAGGGCTCCACCAGAGAGACCCAGTACTTC. Encoded protein: CASSSWGQGSTRETQYF. Full variable domain (missing parts from reference TRBV5-6 and TRBJ2-5): DAGVTQSPTHLIKTRGQQVTLRCSPKSGHDTVSWYQQALGQGPQFIFQYYEEEERQRGNFPDRFSGHQFPNYSSELNVNALLLGDSALYLCASSSWGQGSTRETQYFGPGTRLLVL.

A remark on this clone: This same CDR3 is encoded by further DNA sequences in the sample. V usage is TRBV9 and J usage is TRBJ2-1; 8 nucleotides match TRBD2. Germline-derived CDR1 and CDR2 are SGDLS and YYNGEE. This CDR3 spans 15 amino acids. After removal of 0 bases from V and 4 bases from J, the junction contained 3 bases not matched to a gene. The CDR3 DNA sequence: TGTGCCAGCAGCGTAGAAAGCGGGGGATACAATGAGCAGTTCTTC. The encoded protein is CASSVESGGYNEQFF.

In its sample, this clone was seen a few times. The rearrangement joins TRBV7-8 to TRBJ2-7; D remains ambiguous. V lost 5 bases and J lost 2, with 13 bases in between. Germline V gene data show CDR1 as SGHVS and CDR2 as FQNEAQ. The CDR3 has 14 residues. CDR3 sequence reads: CASSAPLYPYEQYF. As DNA, the CDR3 is TGTGCCAGCAGCGCTCCCCTGTACCCCTACGAGCAGTACTTC.

This clone occurred a few times. This chain links TRBV15 with TRBJ2-7, with D possibly TRBD1 on 5 matching bases. V lost 0 bases, J lost 3 bases, and 18 bases lay in between. There are 17 residues in the CDR3. The germline gives CDR1 LNHNV, CDR2 YYDKDF (reference sequence). CDR3 bases: TGTGCCACCAGCAGAGATAAGGGGTCAGACCCTGTCTACGAGCAGTACTTC. This codes for CATSRDKGSDPVYEQYF.

The chain uses TRBV14 and TRBJ1-1, with D possibly matching TRBD1 (5 bases). Germline V gene sequence: CDR1 SGHDN, CDR2 FVKESK. With 2 bases removed from V and 5 bases from J, the gap between germline ends came to 15 bases. The CDR3 covers 15 residues. DNA of the CDR3: TGTGCCAGCAGCCAAATATACGGGGCTGGGACTGAAGCTTTCTTT. It specifies CASSQIYGAGTEAFF.

This clone is a singleton in its sample. V gene TRBV27 combines with J gene TRBJ2-7, with a tentative D call TRBD1 (6 bases). The CDR3 has 14 residues. Trimming cost V 3 bases and J 2 bases, with 11 bases left between them. Germline CDR1 MNHEY, CDR2 SMNVEV (reference sequence). The CDR3 DNA reads as TGTGCCAGCAGTTTCTTACAGGGTCCCTACGAGCAGTACTTC. Protein: CASSFLQGPYEQYF.

On this clone: The sample has other DNA sequences that encode this CDR3 too. This chain connects TRBV29-1 to TRBJ1-5, with D perhaps matching TRBD1 (5 bases). CDR1 and CDR2 (germline): SQVTM, ANQGSEA. The CDR3 totals 12 residues. Trimming pared 4 bases from V and 2 bases from J, leaving 6 bases between. The CDR3 loop reads CSVGGGNQPQHF. The CDR3 nucleotides are TGCAGCGTTGGAGGGGGCAATCAGCCCCAGCATTTT.

On this clone itself: Distinct nucleotide sequences in the sample also encode this CDR3. The genes are TRBV29-1 and TRBJ1-2, with D hard to call. This CDR3 is built from 11 residues. Looked up from germline, CDR1 is SQVTM and CDR2 is ANQGSEA. The V end lost 3 bases, the J end lost 4 bases, and 6 bases lay between the germline ends. CDR3 coding DNA: TGCAGCGTTGACCGTGGCTATGGCTACACCTTC. It encodes CSVDRGYGYTF. Complete variable domain (other parts from reference TRBV29-1 and TRBJ1-2): SAVISQKPSRDICQRGTSLTIQCQVDSQVTMMFWYRQQPGQSLTLIATANQGSEATYESGFVIDKFPISRPNLTFSTLTVSNMSPEDSSIYLCSVDRGYGYTFGSGTRLTVV.

V and J are TRBV29-1 and TRBJ1-2; D not resolved. The CDR3 sequence is 11 residues long. Germline V gene sequence: CDR1 SQVTM, CDR2 ANQGSEA. V lost 4 bases to trimming and J lost 4 bases, with 7 bases between them. Written as DNA, the CDR3 is TGCAGCGTTGCCAGCTCCTATGGCTACACCTTC. Translated: CSVASSYGYTF.